This T cell receptor (beta chain) is drawn from a study of blood T cells in healthy people across ages. Study-wide results and limits: Per million T cells, the diversity of TCR beta decreased roughly linearly as age advanced. Donor CMV status was unknown, possibly confounding expanded clonotype changes.

Trimming took off 3 bases at V and 2 bases at J, with 8 bases between the two ends. The CDR3 has 13 amino acids. With a J-beta primer mix and a sample-barcoded 5' primer, a second PCR ran about 7 to 11 cycles. TCRdb used MiXCR to reprocess the 5' RACE reads, holding one entry per CDR3 protein. Of 550,000 to 700,000 distinct CDR3 sequences in the sample, approximately 27% were seen once. Investigators took approximately 10 milliliters of peripheral blood from every donor. As to this clonotype: The antigen is not known.

This sequence was found in a woman in her 70s in good health. The chain has TRBV12-3 or TRBV12-4 and TRBJ2-7, with D hard to call. Input material: blood. CDR3 in amino acids: CASSFAATYEQYF. The CDR3 bases are TGTGCCAGCAGTTTCGCAGCCACCTACGAGCAGTACTTC.